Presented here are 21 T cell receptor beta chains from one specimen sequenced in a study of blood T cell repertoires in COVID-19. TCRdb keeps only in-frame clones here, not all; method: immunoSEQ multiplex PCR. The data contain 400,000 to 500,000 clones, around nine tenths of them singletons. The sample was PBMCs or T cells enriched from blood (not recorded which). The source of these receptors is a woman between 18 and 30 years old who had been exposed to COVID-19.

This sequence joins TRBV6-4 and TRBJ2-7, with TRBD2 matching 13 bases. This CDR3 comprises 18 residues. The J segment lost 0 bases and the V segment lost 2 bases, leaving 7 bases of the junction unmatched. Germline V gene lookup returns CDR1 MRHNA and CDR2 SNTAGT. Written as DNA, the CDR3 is TGTGCCAGCAGTGACCCCGGGACTAGCGGGATTCACTCCTACGAGCAGTACTTC. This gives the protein CASSDPGTSGIHSYEQYF.

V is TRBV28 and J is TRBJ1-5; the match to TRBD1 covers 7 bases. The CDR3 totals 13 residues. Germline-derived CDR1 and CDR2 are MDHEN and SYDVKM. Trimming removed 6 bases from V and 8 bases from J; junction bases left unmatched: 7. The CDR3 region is CASRVTGTEPQHF. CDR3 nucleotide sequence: TGTGCCAGCAGGGTGACAGGGACGGAGCCCCAGCATTTT.

The DNA of the CDR3 is TGCGCCAGCAGCTTGGAGGGGAGTAGCGGGGGCAATGAGCAGTTCTTC. Translated: CASSLEGSSGGNEQFF. This sequence joins TRBV5-1 and TRBJ2-1; the match to TRBD2 covers 9 bases. The V gene's germline CDR1 is SGHRS and CDR2 YFSETQ. This CDR3 is built from 16 residues. The trim removed 0 bases at V and 6 bases at J, leaving 7 bases unmatched.

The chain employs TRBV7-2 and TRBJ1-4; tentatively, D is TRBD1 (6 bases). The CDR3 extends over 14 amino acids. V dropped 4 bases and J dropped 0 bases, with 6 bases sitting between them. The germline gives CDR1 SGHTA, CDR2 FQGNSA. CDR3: CASSWTATNEKLFF. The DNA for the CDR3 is TGTGCCAGCAGCTGGACAGCAACTAATGAAAAACTGTTTTTT.

The CDR3 region has the DNA TGTGCCAGCAGTCCACCCGTTAAGGGAGTATATGAGCAGTTCTTC. Translating it yields CASSPPVKGVYEQFF. The chain combines TRBV28 with TRBJ2-1; possible D gene TRBD2, 5 bases. Germline CDR1 reads MDHEN; CDR2 reads SYDVKM. Trimming shortened V by 5 bases and J by 8 bases, and 19 bases separated the two germline ends. The CDR3 is made up of 15 amino acids.

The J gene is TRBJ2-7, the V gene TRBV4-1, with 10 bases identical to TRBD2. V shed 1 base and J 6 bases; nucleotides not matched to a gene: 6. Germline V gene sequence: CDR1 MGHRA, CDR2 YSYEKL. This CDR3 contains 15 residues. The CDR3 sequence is CASSQGGLAGAEQYF. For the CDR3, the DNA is TGCGCCAGCAGCCAAGGGGGCCTAGCGGGAGCCGAGCAGTACTTC.

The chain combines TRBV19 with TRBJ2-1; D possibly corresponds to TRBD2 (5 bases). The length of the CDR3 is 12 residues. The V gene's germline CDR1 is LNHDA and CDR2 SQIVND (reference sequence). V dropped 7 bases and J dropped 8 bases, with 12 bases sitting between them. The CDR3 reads CASTASTHEQFF. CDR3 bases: TGTGCCAGTACCGCTAGCACACATGAGCAGTTCTTC. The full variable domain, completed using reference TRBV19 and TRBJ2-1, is DGGITQSPKYLFRKEGQNVTLSCEQNLNHDAMYWYRQDPGQGLRLIYYSQIVNDFQKGDIAEGYSVSREKKESFPLTVTSAQKNPTAFYLCASTASTHEQFFGPGTRLTVL.

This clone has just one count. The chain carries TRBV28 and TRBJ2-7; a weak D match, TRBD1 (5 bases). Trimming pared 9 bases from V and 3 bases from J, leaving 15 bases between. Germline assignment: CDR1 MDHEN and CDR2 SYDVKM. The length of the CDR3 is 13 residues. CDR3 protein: CASRGPPDYEQYF. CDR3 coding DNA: TGTGCCAGTAGGGGCCCCCCGGACTACGAGCAGTACTTC.

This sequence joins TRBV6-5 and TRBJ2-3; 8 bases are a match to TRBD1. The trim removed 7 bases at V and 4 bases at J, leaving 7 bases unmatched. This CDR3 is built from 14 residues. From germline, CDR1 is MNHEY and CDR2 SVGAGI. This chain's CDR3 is CASTADRAADTQYF. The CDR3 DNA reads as TGTGCCAGCACCGCGGACAGGGCAGCAGATACGCAGTATTTT.

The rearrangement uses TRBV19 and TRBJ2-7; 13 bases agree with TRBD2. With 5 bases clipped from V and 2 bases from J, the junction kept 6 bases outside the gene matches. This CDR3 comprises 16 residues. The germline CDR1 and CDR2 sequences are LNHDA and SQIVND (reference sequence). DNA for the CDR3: TGTGCCAGTAGTGCCCGACTAGCGGGGGGCCCCTACGAGCAGTACTTC. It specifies CASSARLAGGPYEQYF.

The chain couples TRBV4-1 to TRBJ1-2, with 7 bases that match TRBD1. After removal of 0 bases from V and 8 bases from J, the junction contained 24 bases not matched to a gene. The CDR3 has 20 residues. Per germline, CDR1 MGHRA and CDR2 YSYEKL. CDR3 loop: CASSQDRKTGLRQGRSGYTF. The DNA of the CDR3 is TGCGCCAGCAGCCAAGATCGAAAGACCGGGTTAAGACAGGGACGTTCCGGCTACACCTTC.

CDR3 amino acids: CASSVESVNEKLFF. The CDR3 DNA follows: TGTGCCAGCAGCGTAGAGTCAGTTAATGAAAAACTGTTTTTT. The chain combines TRBV9 with TRBJ1-4; the D is unclear. The CDR3 has 14 amino acids. Germline V gene lookup returns CDR1 SGDLS and CDR2 YYNGEE. The V gene lost 0 bases and the J gene lost 4 bases, with 7 bases spanning the gap.

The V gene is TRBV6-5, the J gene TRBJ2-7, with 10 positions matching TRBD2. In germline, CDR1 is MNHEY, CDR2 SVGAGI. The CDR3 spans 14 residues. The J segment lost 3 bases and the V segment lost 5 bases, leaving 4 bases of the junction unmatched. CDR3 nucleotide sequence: TGTGCCAGCAGTCCAAGCGGGGGGGACTACGAGCAGTACTTC. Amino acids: CASSPSGGDYEQYF.

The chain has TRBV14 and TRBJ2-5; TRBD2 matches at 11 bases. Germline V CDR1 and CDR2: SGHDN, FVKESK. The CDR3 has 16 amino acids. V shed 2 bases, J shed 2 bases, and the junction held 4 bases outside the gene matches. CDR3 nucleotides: TGTGCCAGCAGCCAACAACTAGCGGGAGCGCAAGAGACCCAGTACTTC. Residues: CASSQQLAGAQETQYF. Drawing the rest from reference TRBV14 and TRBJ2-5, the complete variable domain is EAGVTQFPSHSVIEKGQTVTLRCDPISGHDNLYWYRRVMGKEIKFLLHFVKESKQDESGMPNNRFLAERTGGTYSTLKVQPAELEDSGVYFCASSQQLAGAQETQYFGPGTRLLVL.

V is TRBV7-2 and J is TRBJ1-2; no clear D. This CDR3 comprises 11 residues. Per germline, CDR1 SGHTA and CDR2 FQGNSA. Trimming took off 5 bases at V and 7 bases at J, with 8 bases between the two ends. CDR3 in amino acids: CASSAGPGYTF. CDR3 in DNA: TGTGCCAGCAGCGCCGGTCCTGGCTACACCTTC.

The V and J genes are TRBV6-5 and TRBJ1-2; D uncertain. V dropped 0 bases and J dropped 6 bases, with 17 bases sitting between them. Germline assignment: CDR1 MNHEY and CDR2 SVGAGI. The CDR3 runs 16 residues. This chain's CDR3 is CASSYSVVLGVDGYTF. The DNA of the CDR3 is TGTGCCAGCAGTTACTCCGTGGTCCTAGGAGTGGATGGCTACACCTTC.

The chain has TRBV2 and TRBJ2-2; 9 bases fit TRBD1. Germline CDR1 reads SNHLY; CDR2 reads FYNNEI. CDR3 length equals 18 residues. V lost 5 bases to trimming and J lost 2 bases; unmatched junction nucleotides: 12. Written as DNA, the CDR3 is TGTGCCAGCAGTAAGAGCACTACAGGGGGCGTCAACACCGGGGAGCTGTTTTTT. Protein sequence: CASSKSTTGGVNTGELFF.

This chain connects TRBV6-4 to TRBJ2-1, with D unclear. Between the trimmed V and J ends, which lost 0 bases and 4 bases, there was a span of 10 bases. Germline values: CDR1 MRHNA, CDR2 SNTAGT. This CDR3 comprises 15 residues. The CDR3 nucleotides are TGTGCCAGCAGTGACTCGAGCCAGGATTACAATGAGCAGTTCTTC. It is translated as CASSDSSQDYNEQFF.

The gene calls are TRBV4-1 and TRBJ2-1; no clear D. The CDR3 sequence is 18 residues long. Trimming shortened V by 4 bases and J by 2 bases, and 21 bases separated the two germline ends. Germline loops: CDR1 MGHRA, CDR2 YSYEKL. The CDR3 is CASSLSSLPASTYNEQFF. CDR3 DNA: TGCGCCAGCAGCCTAAGTTCTCTTCCCGCTAGTACCTACAATGAGCAGTTCTTC.

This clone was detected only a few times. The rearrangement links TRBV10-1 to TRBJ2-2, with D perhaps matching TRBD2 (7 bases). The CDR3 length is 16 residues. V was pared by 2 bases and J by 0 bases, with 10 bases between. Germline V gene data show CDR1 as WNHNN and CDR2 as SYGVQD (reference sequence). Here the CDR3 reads CASSEGRGPNTGELFF. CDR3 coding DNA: TGCGCCAGCAGTGAGGGGCGGGGGCCGAACACCGGGGAGCTGTTTTTT.

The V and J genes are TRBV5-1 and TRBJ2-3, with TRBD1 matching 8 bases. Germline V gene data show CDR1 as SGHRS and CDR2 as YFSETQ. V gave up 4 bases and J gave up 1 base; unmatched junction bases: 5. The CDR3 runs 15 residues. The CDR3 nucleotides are TGCGCCAGCAGCCCCACGGGACAGGGCACAGATACGCAGTATTTT. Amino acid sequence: CASSPTGQGTDTQYF.